The present T cell receptor beta chain was sequenced within a study of beta chain features in type 1 diabetes. Background on the study: Patients were similar to healthy donors in age and gender (as well as in cell yields). Study findings and constraints: Patients showed naive, central memory and Treg TCRB repertoires that appeared more similar than those of healthy donors. Across all four CD4+ subsets, people with type 1 diabetes showed modestly shorter TCRB CDR3s.

The investigators reverse transcribed all of the isolated RNA, so they sequenced expressed TCRB transcripts. Assay: immunoSEQ multiplex PCR; the TCRdb copy retains only in-frame clones and omits some. The table shows about 230,000 clones, with around 16% occurring only once. CDR3 length: 14 residues. The trim removed 0 bases at V and 3 bases at J, leaving 2 bases unmatched. Germline V gene lookup returns CDR1 LGHNA and CDR2 YNFKEQ. Populations isolated by sorting all had purity greater than 95%. About this clone itself: Its antigen is still unknown.

Sequencing used naive CD4+ T cells from blood. The clonotype was recovered from a man younger than 45 with type 1 diabetes. The rearrangement uses TRBV4-2 and TRBJ2-7; 7 bases map to TRBD1. The CDR3 DNA is TGTGCCAGCAGCCAAGATACAGGGGTCTACGAGCAGTACTTC. It is translated as CASSQDTGVYEQYF.